This TCR beta chain derives from a study of technical replicates of blood from a handful of donors. Data came from immunoSEQ multiplex PCR; TCRdb stores just in-frame clones and leaves some out. The sample comprises about 88,000 clones, approximately 90% of which are singletons, and over 0.2% rests with the top ten. CDR3 length equals 13 residues. Germline trimming cut 4 bases from V and 10 bases from J; bases unmatched to any gene: 4. CDR1 is MGHRA, CDR2 YSYEKL, per germline. The rearrangement joins TRBV4-1 to TRBJ2-1; 10 bases match TRBD1. The clonotype originates from a human donor in good health. Sequencing was carried out using T cells isolated from PBMCs. The CDR3 is CASSRQGAREQFF. The DNA of the CDR3 is TGCGCCAGCAGCCGACAGGGGGCTAGGGAGCAGTTCTTC.